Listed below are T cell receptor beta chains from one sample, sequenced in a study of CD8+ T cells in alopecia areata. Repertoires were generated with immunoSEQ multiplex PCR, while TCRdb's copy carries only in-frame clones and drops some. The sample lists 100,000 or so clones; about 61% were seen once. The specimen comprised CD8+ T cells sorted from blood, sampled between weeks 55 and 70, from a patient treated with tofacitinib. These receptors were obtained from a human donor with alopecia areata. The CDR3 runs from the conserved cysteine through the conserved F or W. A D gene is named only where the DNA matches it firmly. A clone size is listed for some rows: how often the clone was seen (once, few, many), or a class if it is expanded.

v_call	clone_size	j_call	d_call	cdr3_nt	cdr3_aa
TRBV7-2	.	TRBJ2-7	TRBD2	TGTGCCAGCAGCTTAGGGGGGGGCGAGCAGTACTTC	CASSLGGGEQYF
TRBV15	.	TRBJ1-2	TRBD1	TGTGCCACCAGCTTCTACGGGACAGAGTCTAACTATGGCTACACCTTC	CATSFYGTESNYGYTF
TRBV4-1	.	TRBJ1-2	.	TGCGCCAGCAGCCAAGATTTAGGCCCGAGTGGGGGCGTCTATGGCTACACCTTC	CASSQDLGPSGGVYGYTF
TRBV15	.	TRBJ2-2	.	TGTGCCACCTCACCGGACCCCGGGGAGCTGTTTTTT	CATSPDPGELFF
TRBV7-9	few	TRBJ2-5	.	TGTGCCAGCATGGGTCCAGCGTCCCAGTACTTC	CASMGPASQYF
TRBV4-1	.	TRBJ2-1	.	TGCGCCAGCAGCCCAAGCGGGGCAGGGGCTTACAATGAGCAGTTCTTC	CASSPSGAGAYNEQFF
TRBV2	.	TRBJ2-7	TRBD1	TGTGCCAGCAGTCACACCCGGACAGGCGACTACGAGCAGTACTTC	CASSHTRTGDYEQYF
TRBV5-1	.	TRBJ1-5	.	TGCGCCAGCAGCTTGGGAGGAACCGGCAATCAGCCCCAGCATTTT	CASSLGGTGNQPQHF
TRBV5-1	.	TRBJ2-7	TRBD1	TGCGCCAGCAGCTTGGGACAGGGGGGCGAGCAGTACTTC	CASSLGQGGEQYF
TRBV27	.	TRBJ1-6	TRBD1	TGTGCCAGCCAGCCCGGGACAGGGCCTTCACCCCTCCACTTT	CASQPGTGPSPLHF
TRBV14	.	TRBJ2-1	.	TGTGCCAGCAGCCAAGAATTAGGGCTAGACTCCTACAATGAGCAGTTCTTC	CASSQELGLDSYNEQFF
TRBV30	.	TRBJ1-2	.	TGTGCCTGGAGTCAGAAGAGACAGCCTAACTATGGCTACACCTTC	CAWSQKRQPNYGYTF
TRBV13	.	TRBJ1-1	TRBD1	TGTGCCAGCAGGATACAGGGGGTGGACACTGAAGCTTTCTTT	CASRIQGVDTEAFF
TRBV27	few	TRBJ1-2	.	TGTGCCAGCAGTTCCTCCCCGTTCGGACAAATGTATGGCTACACCTTC	CASSSSPFGQMYGYTF
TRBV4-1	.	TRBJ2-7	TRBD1	TGCGCCAGCAGCCAAACCAGGGGGCTTGCCTACGAGCAGTACTTC	CASSQTRGLAYEQYF
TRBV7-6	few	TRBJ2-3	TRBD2	TGTGCCAGCAGCCCGGGGGGGCCTGCAGATACGCAGTATTTT	CASSPGGPADTQYF
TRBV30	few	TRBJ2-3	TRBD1	TGTGCCTGGAGTACACAGGGGGCTGCGGATACGCAGTATTTT	CAWSTQGAADTQYF
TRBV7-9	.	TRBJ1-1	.	TGTGCCAGCAGCCCGAGGGAGGGGATATACACTGAAGCTTTCTTT	CASSPREGIYTEAFF
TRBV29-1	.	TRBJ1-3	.	TGCAGCGTCCAGGACTGGGGAGCTGGAAACACCATATATTTT	CSVQDWGAGNTIYF
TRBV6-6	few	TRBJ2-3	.	TGTGCCAGCAGTTACTCCCTGGAAGATACGCAGTATTTT	CASSYSLEDTQYF
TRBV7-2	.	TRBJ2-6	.	TGTGCCAGCAGCTTAGAGGACCTAAGGCCCCTGTCTGGGGCCAACGTCCTGACTTTC	CASSLEDLRPLSGANVLTF
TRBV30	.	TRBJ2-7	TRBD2	TGTGCCTGGAGTGTACTAGCGGGAGAGCAGTACTTC	CAWSVLAGEQYF
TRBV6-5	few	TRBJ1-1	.	TGTGCCAGCAGTTTCGTTATGAACACTGAAGCTTTCTTT	CASSFVMNTEAFF
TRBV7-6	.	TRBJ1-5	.	TGTGCCAGCAGCTTATCCGCTGGGAATCAGCCCCAGCATTTT	CASSLSAGNQPQHF
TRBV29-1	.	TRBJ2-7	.	TGCAGCGTTGTGGCGAGTCAGGGCTACGAGCAGTACTTC	CSVVASQGYEQYF
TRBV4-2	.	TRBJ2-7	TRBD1	TGTGCCAGCAGCCAAGAGGGCTCCGGGACAGGGCGCTACGAGCAGTACTTC	CASSQEGSGTGRYEQYF
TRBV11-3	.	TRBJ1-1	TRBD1	TGTGCCAGCAGCTCGAGAAGGACAGGGGGAACTGAAGCTTTCTTT	CASSSRRTGGTEAFF
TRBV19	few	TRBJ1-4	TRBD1	TGTGCCAGTACCAGGGGGAGGGGAAATGAAAAACTGTTTTTT	CASTRGRGNEKLFF
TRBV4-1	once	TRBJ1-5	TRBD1	TGCGCCAGCAGCCAAGATAGTGAGACAGGGTATTGGCAGCCCCAGCATTTT	CASSQDSETGYWQPQHF
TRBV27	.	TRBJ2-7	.	TGTGCCAGCAGGGGTGTCTCCTACGAGCAGTACTTC	CASRGVSYEQYF